The clone carrying this T cell receptor beta chain turned up a few times. What it recognizes is unknown. PCR was performed a second time for about 7 to 11 cycles using a sample-barcoded 5' primer and a J-beta primer mix. TCRdb reprocessed the 5' RACE reads via MiXCR and lists one record per CDR3 protein. Of 1.5 million to 2 million distinct CDR3 sequences listed, 39% are singletons. This CDR3 is 15 amino acids long. Deletions cut 2 bases from V and 2 bases from J, with 12 bases between. Germline V gene sequence: CDR1 MNHEY, CDR2 SVGAGI. The data derive from a study of blood T cells in healthy people across ages. Notes on the study in general: Strong correlation was found linking TCR beta diversity to naive T cell percentage.

The rearrangement links TRBV6-5 to TRBJ1-2, with D unclear. This clonotype was sampled from a human donor in good health. Sequencing was performed on blood. The CDR3 bases are TGTGCCAGCAGTTACCTCCGGACTGAGAACTATGGCTACACCTTC. It is translated as CASSYLRTENYGYTF.